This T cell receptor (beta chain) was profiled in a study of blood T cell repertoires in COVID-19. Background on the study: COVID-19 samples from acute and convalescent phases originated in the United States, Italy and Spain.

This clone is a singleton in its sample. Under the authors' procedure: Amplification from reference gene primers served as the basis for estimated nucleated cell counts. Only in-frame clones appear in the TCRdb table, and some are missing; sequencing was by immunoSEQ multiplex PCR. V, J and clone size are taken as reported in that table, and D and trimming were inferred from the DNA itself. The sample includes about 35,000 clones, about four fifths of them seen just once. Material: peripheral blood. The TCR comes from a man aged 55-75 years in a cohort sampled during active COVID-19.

CDR3 nucleotide sequence: TGTGCCAGCAGGCCGGCGACAGGGGGCATCGGGGAGCTGTTTTTT. Protein sequence: CASRPATGGIGELFF. The gene calls are TRBV27 and TRBJ2-2; the match to TRBD1 covers 10 bases. CDR3 size: 15 residues. Germline CDR1 and CDR2: MNHEY and SMNVEV (reference sequence). The V segment lost 6 bases and the J segment 7 bases; nucleotides outside the gene matches: 8.